Following are 28 T cell receptor beta chains from one sample sequenced in a study of Ad26.COV2.S vaccination and SARS-CoV-2 variants. The data were produced by immunoSEQ multiplex PCR, yet TCRdb's version contains in-frame clones alone and is incomplete. There are over 400,000 clones in the sample; about 92% occur only once, and less than 5.5% lies in the top ten. Treatment: about 20 received Ad26.COV2.S at low or high dose, single or two shots; roughly five received placebo; per-sample allocation not given. The study sampled participants on day 63 after the first vaccine or placebo injection. The sequenced sample was peripheral blood, obtained in a trial of Ad26.COV2.S vaccine versus placebo. All receptors derive from a person aged 18-65 years who received the Ad26.COV2.S COVID-19 vaccine or a placebo.

CDR3 protein: CASSLGLINEQFF. For the CDR3, the DNA is TGTGCCAGCAGTTTAGGACTCATCAATGAGCAGTTCTTC. V usage is TRBV27 and J usage is TRBJ2-1; tentative D call: TRBD2 (5 bases). Trimming cost V 2 bases and J 6 bases, with 8 bases left between them. Germline-derived CDR1 and CDR2 are MNHEY and SMNVEV (reference sequence). This CDR3 region has 13 residues.

The V and J genes are TRBV5-4 and TRBJ2-1; 15 nucleotides match TRBD2. With V trimmed by 2 bases and J by 9 bases, 6 bases remained unmatched. There are 16 residues in the CDR3. CDR1 is SGHNT and CDR2 is YYREEE in the germline V gene (reference sequence). CDR3 residues: CASSLGTSGRRTEQFF. CDR3 DNA sequence: TGTGCCAGCAGCTTAGGGACTAGCGGGAGGAGGACTGAGCAGTTCTTC.

J is TRBJ2-1 and V is TRBV7-3, with 9 bases lining up with TRBD2. CDR3 size: 17 residues. Germline trimming cut 4 bases from V and 4 bases from J; bases unmatched to any gene: 11. The germline V gene has CDR1 SGHTA and CDR2 FQGTGA. The CDR3 DNA reads TGTGCCAGCAGCTCCCAAAAGCGGGAGGACAAATACAATGAGCAGTTCTTC. It codes for CASSSQKREDKYNEQFF. Variable domain in full (rest from reference TRBV7-3 and TRBJ2-1): GAGVSQTPSNKVTEKGKYVELRCDPISGHTALYWYRQSLGQGPEFLIYFQGTGAADDSGLPNDRFFAVRPEGSVSTLKIQRTERGDSAVYLCASSSQKREDKYNEQFFGPGTRLTVL.

The V and J genes are TRBV29-1 and TRBJ1-1; TRBD1 might be the D (5 bases). Germline lookup yields CDR1 SQVTM and CDR2 ANQGSEA. The CDR3 covers 12 residues. V lost 7 bases to trimming and J lost 6 bases, with 15 bases between them. The CDR3 DNA is TGCAGCGCCATGCAGGGAAGGGCTGAAGCTTTCTTT. Amino acids: CSAMQGRAEAFF.

The J gene is TRBJ2-3, the V gene TRBV7-2; TRBD2 agrees at 8 bases. Germline V gene data show CDR1 as SGHTA and CDR2 as FQGNSA. J lost 2 bases, V lost 2 bases, and 6 bases had no gene match. This CDR3 region has 16 residues. CDR3 residues: CASSLNAGGFTDTQYF. CDR3 sequence (DNA): TGTGCCAGCAGCTTAAATGCGGGGGGATTCACAGATACGCAGTATTTT. Supplemented by reference TRBV7-2 and TRBJ2-3, the full variable domain reads GAGVSQSPSNKVTEKGKDVELRCDPISGHTALYWYRQSLGQGLEFLIYFQGNSAPDKSGLPSDRFSAERTGGSVSTLTIQRTQQEDSAVYLCASSLNAGGFTDTQYFGPGTRLTVL.

The chain couples TRBV19 to TRBJ2-1; D might be TRBD1 (6 bases). V lost 6 bases, J lost 5 bases, and 20 bases lay in between. CDR3 size: 16 residues. From germline, CDR1 is LNHDA and CDR2 SQIVND (reference sequence). In DNA, the CDR3 is TGTGCCAGTAGACCTCAGGGGCTTTTAAAGAACAATGAGCAGTTCTTC. This encodes CASRPQGLLKNNEQFF.

This chain connects TRBV6-5 to TRBJ2-1; 7 nucleotides align to TRBD2. The CDR3 extends over 15 amino acids. J gave up 3 bases and V 5 bases, and 7 bases lay outside the gene matches. In germline, CDR1 is MNHEY, CDR2 SVGAGI. This CDR3 reads CASSPSGEGYNEQFF. The CDR3 DNA follows: TGTGCCAGCAGTCCCAGCGGGGAGGGCTACAATGAGCAGTTCTTC.

The chain recombines TRBV7-3 with TRBJ2-3; 7 bases are shared with TRBD2. V shed 6 bases and J 2 bases; nucleotides not matched to a gene: 5. CDR1 SGHTA and CDR2 FQGTGA come from the germline V gene. CDR3 length: 14 residues. Here the CDR3 DNA reads TGTGCCAGCAGTTTTAGCGGGCCCACAGATACGCAGTATTTT. Translated: CASSFSGPTDTQYF.

The genes are TRBV28 and TRBJ1-2; a weak D match, TRBD1 (6 bases). Germline values: CDR1 MDHEN, CDR2 SYDVKM. The CDR3 sequence is 12 residues long. Trimming took off 10 bases at V and 4 bases at J, with 13 bases between the two ends. CDR3 sequence: CATGDGVYGYTF. The DNA of the CDR3 is TGTGCCACAGGGGACGGAGTCTATGGCTACACCTTC.

This clone was seen a single time. This chain uses TRBV2 with TRBJ1-5, with D unresolved. V was cut by 2 bases and J by 2 bases, with 10 bases left in between. Germline values: CDR1 SNHLY, CDR2 FYNNEI. This CDR3 is 15 amino acids long. This CDR3 reads CASSEKGYGNQPQHF. CDR3 sequence (DNA): TGTGCCAGCAGTGAAAAGGGTTACGGCAATCAGCCCCAGCATTTT.

This clone has only one observation. At one boundary the junction diverges from the germline segment, which might be a read error. V gene TRBV7-9 combines with J gene TRBJ2-5, with 12 bases lining up with TRBD2. The germline CDR1 and CDR2 sequences are SEHNR and FQNEAQ (reference sequence). The CDR3 is made up of 14 amino acids. The CDR3 DNA reads as TGTGCCAGCAGCCTAGCGGGAGGGTTGGAGACCCAGTACTTC. Translating gives CASSLAGGLETQYF.

The V and J genes are TRBV27 and TRBJ1-2; 8 bases line up with TRBD1. The CDR3 is 15 residues long. V lost 8 bases, J lost 8 bases, and 16 bases stayed unmatched. Germline CDR1 is MNHEY and CDR2 is SMNVEV (reference sequence). CDR3 DNA sequence: TGTGCCAGCGCAACCGGGACAGGCCCTTTTGCGGGCTACACCTTC. Translation gives CASATGTGPFAGYTF.

The V and J genes are TRBV5-4 and TRBJ2-7; 13 nucleotides agree with TRBD2. Germline CDR1 reads SGHNT; CDR2 reads YYREEE (reference sequence). Trimming took 0 bases from V and 2 from J; bases not matched to a gene: 8. The CDR3 has 18 residues. The CDR3 protein is CASSLGDRLAGGPYEQYF. The DNA of the CDR3 is TGTGCCAGCAGCTTGGGTGACAGACTAGCGGGAGGCCCCTACGAGCAGTACTTC.

The chain is built from TRBV6-2 or TRBV6-3 and TRBJ2-7; 8 nucleotides align to TRBD2. V dropped 2 bases and J dropped 3; count of bases not matched to a gene: 3. Germline V gives CDR1 MNHEY, CDR2 SVGEGT. The CDR3 has 14 residues. In DNA, the CDR3 is TGTGCCAGCAGTTACGGACTAGCAGACTACGAGCAGTACTTC. Translation: CASSYGLADYEQYF.

The rearrangement joins TRBV30 to TRBJ2-7; either TRBD1 or TRBD2 may fit D (5 bases each). The CDR3 runs 11 residues. Germline CDR1 and CDR2: GTSNPN and SVGIG (reference sequence). The V gene lost 4 bases and the J gene lost 5 bases, with 9 bases spanning the gap. The CDR3 DNA follows: TGTGCCTGGACCCGGGACGACGAGCAGTACTTC. Translation: CAWTRDDEQYF.

This chain connects TRBV27 to TRBJ2-2; weak D call: TRBD1 (7 bases). Germline CDR1 and CDR2: MNHEY and SMNVEV (reference sequence). The CDR3 sequence is 17 residues long. V gave up 0 bases and J gave up 5 bases, with 16 bases separating them. The CDR3 spells CASSLSLPAGGTGELFF. The CDR3 coding sequence is TGTGCCAGCAGTTTATCGCTGCCGGCAGGGGGGACCGGGGAGCTGTTTTTT.

The sample holds one count of this clone. The chain combines TRBV2 with TRBJ1-3; D unresolved. Per germline, CDR1 SNHLY and CDR2 FYNNEI. This CDR3 spans 14 amino acids. V was cut by 8 bases and J by 0 bases, with 11 bases left in between. CDR3 in amino acids: CASSLGGSGNTIYF. The CDR3 DNA reads TGTGCCAGCTCTTTAGGCGGCTCTGGAAACACCATATATTTT.

The genes are TRBV11-3 and TRBJ2-3; weak D call: TRBD2 (6 bases). The germline CDR1 and CDR2 sequences are SGHNT and YENEEA. The CDR3 loop spans 14 amino acids. The V end was cut by 5 bases, the J end by 0 bases, with 9 bases between. The CDR3 DNA is TGTGCCAGCAGCCCGGGGGACAGCACAGATACGCAGTATTTT. Translation: CASSPGDSTDTQYF. The whole variable domain, remainder taken from reference TRBV11-3 and TRBJ2-3, is EAGVVQSPRYKIIEKKQPVAFWCNPISGHNTLYWYLQNLGQGPELLIRYENEEAVDDSQLPKDRFSAERLKGVDSTLKIQPAELGDSAVYLCASSPGDSTDTQYFGPGTRLTVL.

This clone has only a few counts. The chain links TRBV6-2 or TRBV6-3 to TRBJ2-1, with TRBD1 matching 10 bases. V trimming: 2 bases; J trimming: 7 bases; junction bases outside the gene matches: 2. The length of the CDR3 is 14 residues. Germline V lookup: CDR1 MNHEY, CDR2 SVGEGT. CDR3: CASSYDRGLNEQFF. The CDR3 DNA reads TGTGCCAGCAGTTACGACAGGGGGCTAAATGAGCAGTTCTTC.

This chain connects TRBV28 to TRBJ2-7; unclear D gene. The CDR3 has 14 residues. Germline lookup yields CDR1 MDHEN and CDR2 SYDVKM. Trimming left V 1 base short and J 5 bases short, with 12 bases between. The CDR3 is CASSLFSLEDEQYF. In DNA, the CDR3 is TGTGCCAGCAGTTTATTCTCACTGGAAGACGAGCAGTACTTC.

This chain links TRBV5-4 with TRBJ2-7; 13 bases are a match to TRBD2. CDR3 size: 14 residues. Trimming took 3 bases from V and 7 from J; bases not matched to a gene: 4. Per the germline V gene, CDR1 is SGHNT and CDR2 is YYREEE (reference sequence). The CDR3 bases are TGTGCCAGCAGCTCACCGGGACTAGCGGGAGAGCAGTACTTC. It encodes CASSSPGLAGEQYF.

The chain couples TRBV4-3 to TRBJ2-7; TRBD1 matches at 7 bases. Losses at the gene ends were 1 base for V and 3 bases for J; bases not matched to a gene: 6. Germline V gene lookup returns CDR1 LGHNA and CDR2 YSLEER. The CDR3 covers 15 residues. The CDR3 loop is CASSQGQGVDYEQYF. CDR3 DNA: TGCGCCAGCAGCCAAGGGCAGGGGGTGGACTACGAGCAGTACTTC.

The J gene is TRBJ2-3, the V gene TRBV2; D gene uncertain. The ends were cut back, 3 bases at V and 4 bases at J, with 11 bases in the middle. There are 14 residues in the CDR3. CDR1 is SNHLY and CDR2 is FYNNEI in the germline V gene. In nucleotides, the CDR3 is TGTGCCAGCAGTGAGTGGAAGACCCCAGATACGCAGTATTTT. Translated, it gives CASSEWKTPDTQYF.

In its sample, this clone was seen once. The genes are TRBV4-1 and TRBJ2-7, with a tentative D call TRBD2 (6 bases). This CDR3 is 15 amino acids long. From germline, CDR1 is MGHRA and CDR2 YSYEKL. V was cut by 1 base and J by 5 bases, with 15 bases left in between. The CDR3 bases are TGCGCCAGCAGCCAAGGAGGAGGGCTCCCAAACGAGCAGTACTTC. Its protein is CASSQGGGLPNEQYF.

This chain connects TRBV7-8 to TRBJ1-1; no definite D call. The CDR3 contains 15 residues. Germline CDR1 is SGHVS and CDR2 is FQNEAQ. V was trimmed by 0 bases and J by 3 bases, leaving 11 bases between them. In DNA form, the CDR3 reads TGTGCCAGCAGCTTAGCCGCAGCCATTTACACTGAAGCTTTCTTT. This gives the protein CASSLAAAIYTEAFF.

The chain recombines TRBV5-1 with TRBJ2-3, with D uncertain. Looked up from germline, CDR1 is SGHRS and CDR2 is YFSETQ. The CDR3 covers 17 residues. Trimming stripped 3 bases from V and 3 bases from J, with 20 bases between. CDR3 in amino acids: CASSSTLRLDRTDTQYF. The CDR3 coding sequence is TGCGCCAGCAGCTCTACCCTCCGGCTGGACCGGACAGATACGCAGTATTTT.

This clone was found once. This chain links TRBV11-1 with TRBJ2-7, with D tentatively TRBD1 (6 bases). In germline, CDR1 is SGHAT, CDR2 FQDESV (reference sequence). The CDR3 is 15 amino acids. V dropped 1 base and J dropped 0 bases, with 10 bases sitting between them. The CDR3 reads CASSLETGTSYEQYF. CDR3 coding DNA: TGTGCCAGCAGCTTAGAAACAGGGACCTCCTACGAGCAGTACTTC.

The chain carries TRBV19 and TRBJ2-1; 9 bases are a match to TRBD2. The CDR3 sequence is 16 residues long. The V gene end was trimmed by 5 bases and the J gene end by 6 bases; junction bases not matched to a gene: 11. Germline V gene sequence: CDR1 LNHDA, CDR2 SQIVND (reference sequence). CDR3 nucleotide sequence: TGTGCCAGTAGTTCACAGGGGACTAGCAACGCCAATGAGCAGTTCTTC. It encodes CASSSQGTSNANEQFF.